The rows below give T cell receptor beta chains drawn from one sample of a study of CD8+ T cells in alopecia areata. Assay: immunoSEQ multiplex PCR; the TCRdb copy retains only in-frame clones and omits some. The sample has 200,000 to 250,000 clones, 56% seen once; the top ten hold roughly 5.3%. Sequencing was carried out using CD8+ T cells sorted from blood. These receptors were collected from a human donor in good health. Each CDR3 is given with its conserved first and last residue. A D gene is named only where the DNA matches it firmly. Some rows have no size entry. The others give once, few or many, or a class for an expanded clone.

V	size	D	J	CDR3	DNA
TRBV7-8	.	TRBD1	TRBJ2-7	CASSPGQGPSYEQYF	TGTGCCAGCAGCCCAGGACAGGGACCCTCCTACGAGCAGTACTTC
TRBV5-6	.	TRBD1	TRBJ1-1	CASSRTPGTGEAFF	TGTGCCAGCAGCCGGACACCTGGGACAGGGGAAGCTTTCTTT
TRBV7-9	.	.	TRBJ2-1	CASSPSGNEQFF	TGTGCCAGCAGCCCGAGTGGAAATGAGCAGTTCTTC
TRBV10-2	.	.	TRBJ2-7	CASSDNSYEQYF	TGCGCCAGCAGTGACAACTCCTACGAGCAGTACTTC
TRBV5-1	.	.	TRBJ1-2	CASSISADRGYTF	TGCGCCAGCAGCATCTCGGCGGATAGGGGCTACACCTTC
TRBV14	.	.	TRBJ2-1	CASSPPGTNEQFF	TGTGCCAGCAGCCCCCCCGGGACAAATGAGCAGTTCTTC
TRBV5-1	.	TRBD2	TRBJ2-2	CASSPPLAGVTGELFF	TGCGCCAGCAGCCCCCCCCTAGCGGGGGTCACCGGGGAGCTGTTTTTT
TRBV27	.	.	TRBJ1-5	CASSLIGEYQPQHF	TGTGCCAGCAGTTTGATAGGGGAGTATCAGCCCCAGCATTTT
TRBV29-1	few	.	TRBJ2-7	CSVDVQGYEQYF	TGCAGCGTAGACGTCCAGGGGTACGAGCAGTACTTC
TRBV7-9	.	.	TRBJ1-6	CASSGGGGQSPLHF	TGTGCCAGCAGCGGTGGAGGGGGGCAATCACCCCTCCACTTT
TRBV7-2	.	TRBD1	TRBJ2-7	CASSDRVGEQYF	TGTGCCAGCAGCGACAGGGTTGGCGAGCAGTACTTC
TRBV23-1	.	.	TRBJ2-5	CASSRQETQYF	TGCGCCAGCAGTCGCCAAGAGACCCAGTACTTC
TRBV4-1	.	.	TRBJ2-5	CASSQHKGQSQYF	TGCGCCAGCAGCCAGCATAAAGGACAGAGTCAGTACTTC
TRBV4-1	few	.	TRBJ1-3	CASSRGISPGNTIYF	TGCGCCAGCAGCCGGGGGATTAGTCCTGGAAACACCATATATTTT
TRBV4-1	many	TRBD1	TRBJ1-4	CASSQGTGDEKLFF	TGCGCCAGCAGCCAAGGGACAGGAGATGAAAAACTGTTTTTT
TRBV2	.	.	TRBJ1-2	CASSEGLYGYTF	TGTGCCAGCAGTGAAGGGTTGTATGGCTACACCTTC
TRBV29-1	few	TRBD1	TRBJ1-4	CSVEVRGTGGEKLFF	TGCAGCGTTGAAGTACGGGGGACAGGAGGTGAAAAACTGTTTTTT